A selection of T cell receptor beta chains follows, all from one sample in a study of T cell clusters in autoimmune cytopenias. TCRdb re-analyzed the multiplex PCR reads; it lists each CDR3 protein once, without DNA. The sample includes fewer than 8,500 distinct CDR3 sequences. These data also featured in a second study, about T cell repertoires in aging, cancer and after chemotherapy.

The source material was peripheral blood. These receptors all come from a human donor in good health. Both conserved end residues are part of each CDR3. The order of the fields is clone size, J gene, V gene, CDR3 protein. Clone size is shown for a subset of rows, as once, few, many or a class of expanded clone.

>medium-sized|TRBJ2-1|TRBV12-3/TRBV12-4
CASSAFGSSFAFF
>medium-sized|TRBJ1-2|TRBV19
CASSEIGTSYGYTF
>medium-sized|TRBJ2-7|TRBV19
CASSTSQGGEQYF
>-|TRBJ2-5|TRBV27
CASSLSLGSWETQYF
>medium-sized|TRBJ2-3|TRBV12-3/TRBV12-4
CASRSLAGGADTQYF
>-|TRBJ2-1|TRBV27
CASTLTGALTSYNEQFF
>medium-sized|TRBJ2-6|TRBV7-6
CASSLGTGSSSGANVLTF
>-|TRBJ2-3|TRBV4-3
CASSQGRGTVTDTQYF
>medium-sized|TRBJ2-3|TRBV6-2/TRBV6-3
CASSVRGVTTDTQYF
>-|TRBJ2-7|TRBV6-1
CASSEMGYEQYF
>-|TRBJ1-2|TRBV12-3/TRBV12-4
CASSFAQSAGYTF
>large|TRBJ2-1|TRBV29-1
CSVEVRGGNEQFF
>medium-sized|TRBJ2-3|TRBV5-5
CASSGDRGRGFKQYF
>medium-sized|TRBJ1-2|TRBV10-3
CAISEPRDSNYGYTF
>medium-sized|TRBJ2-3|TRBV6-1
CASSGVDFRTDTQYF
>-|TRBJ2-3|TRBV12-3/TRBV12-4
CASRALAGGDTQYF
>-|TRBJ2-3|TRBV12-3/TRBV12-4
CASISGVSTDTQYF
>medium-sized|TRBJ2-5|TRBV30
CAWSVRETQYF
>-|TRBJ1-1|TRBV19
CASRDRGLAAEAFF
>medium-sized|TRBJ1-2|TRBV29-1
CSVSSVPFYGYTF
>-|TRBJ1-1|TRBV10-3
CAISDYPGDGSPEAFF
>-|TRBJ2-5|TRBV18
CASSPLPSGGPEETQYF
>-|TRBJ1-2|TRBV5-4
CASSLDPDSDGYTF
>-|TRBJ2-1|TRBV12-3/TRBV12-4
CASSLDVYNEQFF